What follows are 17 T cell receptor beta chains derived from one specimen sequenced in a study of T cells after yellow fever vaccination. TCRdb re-derived calls from the 5' RACE reads in MiXCR, one entry per CDR3 protein. The sample yields about 200,000 distinct CDR3 sequences, 3.2% seen once. Material: CD4+ T cells sorted from PBMCs, obtained 10 days after the yellow fever booster vaccination. The source of these receptors is a man between 18 and 35 years old who received the YFV17D yellow fever vaccine.

The V call is TRBV19, the J call TRBJ1-1; D remains unclear. V lost 0 bases, J lost 0 bases, and 2 bases lay in between. The CDR3 is 13 residues long. Germline CDR1 and CDR2: LNHDA and SQIVND (reference sequence). CDR3 nucleotides: TGTGCCAGTAGTATAGATTTGAACACTGAAGCTTTCTTT. This sequence encodes CASSIDLNTEAFF.

Ten or more counts support this clonotype. J is TRBJ2-5 and V is TRBV7-3, with a possible D match to TRBD2 (7 bases). In germline, CDR1 is SGHTA, CDR2 FQGTGA. V lost 4 bases and J 3 bases, leaving 12 bases between the germline ends. The CDR3 consists of 14 residues. Written as DNA, the CDR3 is TGTGCCAGCAGCTCCGGGGGGCCCGAAGAGACCCAGTACTTC. This encodes CASSSGGPEETQYF.

This clonotype came up many times. This chain uses TRBV2 with TRBJ2-5, with D unclear. Germline V gene data show CDR1 as SNHLY and CDR2 as FYNNEI. The CDR3 runs 12 residues. Trimming took 6 bases from V and 5 from J, leaving 10 bases between them. Written as DNA, the CDR3 is TGTGCCAGCAGAGATCAAGGGGAGACCCAGTACTTC. The encoded protein is CASRDQGETQYF.

This clonotype was observed at least ten times. The chain recombines TRBV7-2 with TRBJ1-2; 10 nucleotides match TRBD1. CDR3 size: 19 residues. CDR1 is SGHTA, CDR2 FQGNSA, per germline. With 1 base clipped from V and 4 bases from J, the junction kept 15 bases outside the gene matches. The CDR3 protein is CASSLDGGTGDLWGYGYTF. CDR3 coding DNA: TGTGCCAGCAGCTTAGATGGCGGGACAGGGGACCTTTGGGGCTATGGCTACACCTTC.

This clonotype was seen ten or more times. The genes are TRBV12-3 or TRBV12-4 and TRBJ2-4; possibly TRBD1 for D (6 bases). Trimming left V 6 bases short and J 3 bases short, with 15 bases between. The CDR3 spans 15 residues. The CDR3 nucleotides read TGTGCCAGCAGCCAGGACAGATATTACAAAAACATTCAGTACTTC. Translation: CASSQDRYYKNIQYF.

This clonotype was counted only a few times. The rearrangement uses TRBV19 and TRBJ1-1; no reliable D call. V was pared by 5 bases and J by 4 bases, with 14 bases between. CDR1 is LNHDA and CDR2 is SQIVND in the germline V gene (reference sequence). The CDR3 runs 14 residues. CDR3: CASSWDRELTEAFF. The CDR3 region has the DNA TGTGCCAGTAGTTGGGATCGCGAACTCACTGAAGCTTTCTTT. Full variable domain (missing parts from reference TRBV19 and TRBJ1-1): DGGITQSPKYLFRKEGQNVTLSCEQNLNHDAMYWYRQDPGQGLRLIYYSQIVNDFQKGDIAEGYSVSREKKESFPLTVTSAQKNPTAFYLCASSWDRELTEAFFGQGTRLTVV.

V and J are TRBV7-2 and TRBJ2-2, with no clear D. The V gene lost 4 bases and the J gene lost 2 bases, with 14 bases spanning the gap. The CDR3 is 16 amino acids. The V gene's germline CDR1 is SGHTA and CDR2 FQGNSA. As DNA, the CDR3 is TGTGCCAGCAGCTATAGAACTATCGCTAACACCGGGGAGCTGTTTTTT. This translates into CASSYRTIANTGELFF.

There are many counts of this clonotype. The rearrangement links TRBV28 to TRBJ2-7; TRBD1 agrees at 8 bases. Germline lookup yields CDR1 MDHEN and CDR2 SYDVKM. Germline trimming cut 4 bases from V and 4 bases from J; bases unmatched to any gene: 9. CDR3 length: 15 amino acids. CDR3 loop: CASSSPAGGFYEQYV. The CDR3 DNA is TGTGCCAGCAGTTCCCCGGCAGGGGGCTTTTACGAGCAGTACGTC.

This clonotype appeared many times. The chain uses TRBV11-2 and TRBJ2-7; unclear D gene. V was clipped by 8 bases and J by 5 bases, with 16 bases between them. The CDR3 covers 13 residues. CDR1 is SGHAT, CDR2 FQNNGV, per germline. The CDR3 sequence is CASLFMIGNEQYF. The CDR3 coding sequence is TGTGCCAGCCTCTTCATGATCGGCAACGAGCAGTACTTC.

This clonotype was detected only a few times. The V gene is TRBV9, the J gene TRBJ1-2; no clear D gene. Trimming pared 0 bases from V and 1 base from J, leaving 10 bases between. The CDR3 contains 15 residues. Germline V gene lookup returns CDR1 SGDLS and CDR2 YYNGEE. The CDR3 DNA is TGTGCCAGCAGCGTAGAGGTAGTTAGTAACTATGGCTACACCTTC. Residues: CASSVEVVSNYGYTF.

This clonotype has ten or more counts. The chain employs TRBV7-8 and TRBJ2-1; unclear D gene. CDR1 and CDR2 from the germline V gene are SGHVS and FQNEAQ. V lost 5 bases and J lost 7, with 12 bases in between. The CDR3 length is 13 residues. The CDR3 spells CASSQFTMNEQFF. CDR3 DNA: TGTGCCAGCAGCCAATTTACTATGAATGAGCAGTTCTTC.

This clonotype was recorded many times. The genes are TRBV7-6 and TRBJ2-2; 13 nucleotides match TRBD2. Germline V gene data show CDR1 as SGHVS and CDR2 as FNYEAQ. Trimming removed 1 base from V and 6 bases from J; junction bases left unmatched: 5. The CDR3 runs 17 residues. The chain's CDR3 is CASSLVPGTSGAGELFF. In DNA form, the CDR3 reads TGTGCCAGCAGCTTAGTCCCCGGGACTAGCGGGGCCGGGGAGCTGTTTTTT.

This clonotype was seen ten or more times. The CDR3 sequence: CASERGAQETQYF. The CDR3 coding sequence is TGTGCCAGCGAGAGGGGGGCCCAGGAGACCCAGTACTTC. This sequence joins TRBV2 and TRBJ2-5; D possibly matches TRBD1 or TRBD2 (6 bases each). Looked up from germline, CDR1 is SNHLY and CDR2 is FYNNEI. This CDR3 has 13 residues. V gave up 8 bases and J gave up 5 bases, with 15 bases separating them.

This clonotype was seen repeatedly, ten times or more. The chain is built from TRBV7-2 and TRBJ1-1; no clear D. The CDR3 contains 15 residues. Germline CDR1 and CDR2: SGHTA and FQGNSA. V was trimmed by 5 bases and J by 1 base, leaving 14 bases between them. CDR3 nucleotide sequence: TGTGCCAGCAGCCCGGTATCACGAAGGAACACTGAAGCTTTCTTT. Protein: CASSPVSRRNTEAFF.

This clonotype appeared many times. V and J are TRBV7-3 and TRBJ2-3; a possible D gene is TRBD2 (5 bases). The CDR3 has 14 amino acids. V lost 5 bases and J 6 bases, leaving 15 bases between the germline ends. The germline V gene encodes CDR1 SGHTA and CDR2 FQGTGA. Written as DNA, the CDR3 is TGTGCCAGCAGCCGGACCAGTCGGAGGGATACGCAGTATTTT. It is translated as CASSRTSRRDTQYF.

V usage is TRBV6-1 and J usage is TRBJ1-1; a weak D match, TRBD1 (5 bases). Germline V gene lookup returns CDR1 MNHNS and CDR2 SASEGT. The CDR3 loop spans 15 amino acids. The V gene lost 3 bases and the J gene lost 0 bases, with 11 bases spanning the gap. The CDR3 DNA reads as TGTGCCAGCAGTGACAGGGCACTTATGAACACTGAAGCTTTCTTT. Its translation is CASSDRALMNTEAFF.

Ten or more counts support this clonotype. This chain uses TRBV7-2 with TRBJ2-2; D gene unclear. The CDR3 has 16 amino acids. Germline-derived CDR1 and CDR2 are SGHTA and FQGNSA. Trimming took off 0 bases at V and 0 bases at J, with 8 bases between the two ends. The CDR3 DNA reads TGTGCCAGCAGCTTAGCTTTTCAGACGAACACCGGGGAGCTGTTTTTT. Translation: CASSLAFQTNTGELFF.